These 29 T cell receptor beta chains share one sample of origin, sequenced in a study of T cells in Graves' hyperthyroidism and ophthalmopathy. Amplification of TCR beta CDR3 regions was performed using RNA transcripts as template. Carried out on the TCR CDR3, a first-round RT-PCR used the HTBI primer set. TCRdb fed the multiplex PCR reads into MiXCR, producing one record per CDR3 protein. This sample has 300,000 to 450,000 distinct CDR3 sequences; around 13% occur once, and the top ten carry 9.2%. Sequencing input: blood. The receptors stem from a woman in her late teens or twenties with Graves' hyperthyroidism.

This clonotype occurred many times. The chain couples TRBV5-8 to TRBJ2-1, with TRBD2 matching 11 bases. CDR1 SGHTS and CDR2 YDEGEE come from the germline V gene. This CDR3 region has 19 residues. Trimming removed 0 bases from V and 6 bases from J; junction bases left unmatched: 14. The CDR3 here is CASSLVALAGALDGNEQFF. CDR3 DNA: TGTGCCAGCAGCTTGGTAGCACTAGCGGGAGCCCTTGACGGCAATGAGCAGTTCTTC. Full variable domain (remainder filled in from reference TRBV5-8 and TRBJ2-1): EAGVTQSPTHLIKTRGQQATLRCSPISGHTSVYWYQQALGLGLQFLLWYDEGEERNRGNFPPRFSGRQFPNYSSELNVNALELEDSALYLCASSLVALAGALDGNEQFFGPGTRLTVL.

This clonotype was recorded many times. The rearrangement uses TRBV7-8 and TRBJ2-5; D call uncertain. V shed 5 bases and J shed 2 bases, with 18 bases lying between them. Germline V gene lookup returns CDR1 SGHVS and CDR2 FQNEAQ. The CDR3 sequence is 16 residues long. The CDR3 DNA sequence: TGTGCCAGCAGCGTAACCCCCTGGAGTATACAAGAGACCCAGTACTTC. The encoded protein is CASSVTPWSIQETQYF. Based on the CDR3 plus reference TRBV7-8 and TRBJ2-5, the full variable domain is GAGVSQSPRYKVAKRGQDVALRCDPISGHVSLFWYQQALGQGPEFLTYFQNEAQLDKSGLPSDRFFAERPEGSVSTLKIQRTQQEDSAVYLCASSVTPWSIQETQYFGPGTRLLVL.

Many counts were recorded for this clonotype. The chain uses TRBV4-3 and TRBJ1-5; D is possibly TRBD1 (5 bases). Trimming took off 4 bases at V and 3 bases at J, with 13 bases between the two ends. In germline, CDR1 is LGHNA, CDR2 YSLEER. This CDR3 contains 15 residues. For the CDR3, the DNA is TGCGCCAGCAGCCCTCATGCAGGGAACAATCAGCCCCAGCATTTT. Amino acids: CASSPHAGNNQPQHF.

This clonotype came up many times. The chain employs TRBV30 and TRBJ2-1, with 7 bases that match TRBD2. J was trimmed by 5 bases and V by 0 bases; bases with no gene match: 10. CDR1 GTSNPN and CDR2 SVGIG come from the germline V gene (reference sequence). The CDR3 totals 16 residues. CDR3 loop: CAWSVRGLVENNEQFF. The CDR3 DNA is TGTGCCTGGAGTGTACGAGGACTAGTAGAAAACAATGAGCAGTTCTTC.

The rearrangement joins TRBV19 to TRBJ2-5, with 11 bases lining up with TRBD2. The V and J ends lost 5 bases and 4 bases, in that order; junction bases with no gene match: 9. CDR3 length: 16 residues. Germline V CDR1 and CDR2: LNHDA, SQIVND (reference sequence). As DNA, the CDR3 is TGTGCCAGTAGTGTTAGCGGGGGGGAAACTCGAGAGACCCAGTACTTC. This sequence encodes CASSVSGGETRETQYF. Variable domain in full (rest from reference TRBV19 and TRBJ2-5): DGGITQSPKYLFRKEGQNVTLSCEQNLNHDAMYWYRQDPGQGLRLIYYSQIVNDFQKGDIAEGYSVSREKKESFPLTVTSAQKNPTAFYLCASSVSGGETRETQYFGPGTRLLVL.

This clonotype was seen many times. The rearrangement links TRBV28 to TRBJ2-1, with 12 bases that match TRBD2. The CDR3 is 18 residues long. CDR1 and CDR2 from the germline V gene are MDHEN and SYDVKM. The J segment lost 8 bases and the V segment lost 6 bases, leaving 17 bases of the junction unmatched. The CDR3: CASRWTGNGLAGIYEQFF. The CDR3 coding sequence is TGTGCCAGCAGGTGGACAGGGAACGGACTAGCGGGAATATATGAGCAGTTCTTC.

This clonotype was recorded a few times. The CDR3 here is CASSQSTGTWEETQYF. In DNA, the CDR3 is TGCGCCAGCAGCCAATCCACCGGGACGTGGGAAGAGACCCAGTACTTC. This chain links TRBV4-1 with TRBJ2-5; tentatively, D is TRBD1 or TRBD2 (5 bases each). The CDR3 covers 16 residues. Germline CDR1 reads MGHRA; CDR2 reads YSYEKL. Trimming cost V 2 bases and J 3 bases, with 16 bases left between them.

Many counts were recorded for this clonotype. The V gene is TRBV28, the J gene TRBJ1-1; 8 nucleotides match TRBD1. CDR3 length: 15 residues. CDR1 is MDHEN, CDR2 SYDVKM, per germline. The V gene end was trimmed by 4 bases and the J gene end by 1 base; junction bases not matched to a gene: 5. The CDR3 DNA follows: TGTGCCAGCAGTTCCCCAGGGGGCGAGAACACTGAAGCTTTCTTT. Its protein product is CASSSPGGENTEAFF.

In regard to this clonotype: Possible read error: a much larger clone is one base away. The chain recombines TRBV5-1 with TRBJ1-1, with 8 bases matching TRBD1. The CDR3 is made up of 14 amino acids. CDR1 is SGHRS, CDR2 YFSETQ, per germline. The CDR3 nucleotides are TGCGCCAGCAGCTTGGCCAGGGGGCACACTGAAGCTTCCTTT. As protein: CASSLARGHTEASF.

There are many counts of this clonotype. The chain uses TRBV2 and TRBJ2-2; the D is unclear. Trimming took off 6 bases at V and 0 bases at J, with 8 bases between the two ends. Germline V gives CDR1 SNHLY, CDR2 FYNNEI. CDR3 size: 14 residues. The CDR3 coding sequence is TGTGCCAGCAGACCCCGCCCGAACACCGGGGAGCTGTTTTTT. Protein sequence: CASRPRPNTGELFF.

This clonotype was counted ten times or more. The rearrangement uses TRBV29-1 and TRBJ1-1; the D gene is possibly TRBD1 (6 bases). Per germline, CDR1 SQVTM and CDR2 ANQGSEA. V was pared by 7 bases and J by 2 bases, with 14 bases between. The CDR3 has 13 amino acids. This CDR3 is CSDRTALNTEAFF. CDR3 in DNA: TGCAGCGACCGGACAGCCCTTAACACTGAAGCTTTCTTT.

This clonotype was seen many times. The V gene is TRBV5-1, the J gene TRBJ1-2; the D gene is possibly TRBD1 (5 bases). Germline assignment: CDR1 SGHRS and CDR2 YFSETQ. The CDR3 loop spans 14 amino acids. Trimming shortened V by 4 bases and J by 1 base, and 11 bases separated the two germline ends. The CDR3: CASSASTDNYGYTF. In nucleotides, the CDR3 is TGCGCCAGCAGCGCTTCGACAGATAACTATGGCTACACCTTC.

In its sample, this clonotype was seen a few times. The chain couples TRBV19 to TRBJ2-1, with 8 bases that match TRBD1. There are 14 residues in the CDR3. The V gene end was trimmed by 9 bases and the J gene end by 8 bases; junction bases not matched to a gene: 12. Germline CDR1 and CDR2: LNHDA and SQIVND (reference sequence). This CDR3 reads CASHRTGPADEQFF. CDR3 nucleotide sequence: TGTGCCAGCCATCGGACAGGGCCGGCGGATGAGCAGTTCTTC. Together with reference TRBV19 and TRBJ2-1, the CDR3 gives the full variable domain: DGGITQSPKYLFRKEGQNVTLSCEQNLNHDAMYWYRQDPGQGLRLIYYSQIVNDFQKGDIAEGYSVSREKKESFPLTVTSAQKNPTAFYLCASHRTGPADEQFFGPGTRLTVL.

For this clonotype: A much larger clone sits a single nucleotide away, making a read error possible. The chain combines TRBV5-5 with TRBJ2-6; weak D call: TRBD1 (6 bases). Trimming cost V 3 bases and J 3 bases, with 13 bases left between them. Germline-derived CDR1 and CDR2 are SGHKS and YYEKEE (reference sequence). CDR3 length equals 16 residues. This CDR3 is CASSSNHRVGANVLTF. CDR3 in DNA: TGTGCCAGCAGCTCGAACCACAGGGTTGGGGCCAACGTCCTGACTTTC.

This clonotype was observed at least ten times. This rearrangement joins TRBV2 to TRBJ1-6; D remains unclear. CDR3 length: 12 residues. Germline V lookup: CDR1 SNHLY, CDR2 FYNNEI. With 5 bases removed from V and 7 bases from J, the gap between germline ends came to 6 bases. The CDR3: CASSLQNSPLHF. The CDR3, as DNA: TGTGCCAGCAGTCTACAGAATTCACCCCTCCACTTT.

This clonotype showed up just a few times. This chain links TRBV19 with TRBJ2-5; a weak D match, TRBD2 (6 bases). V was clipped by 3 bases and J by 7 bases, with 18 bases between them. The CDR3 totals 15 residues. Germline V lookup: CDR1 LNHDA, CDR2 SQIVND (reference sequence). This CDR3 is CASSIEWGLEGTQYF. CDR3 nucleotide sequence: TGTGCCAGTAGTATCGAATGGGGACTGGAGGGGACCCAGTACTTC.

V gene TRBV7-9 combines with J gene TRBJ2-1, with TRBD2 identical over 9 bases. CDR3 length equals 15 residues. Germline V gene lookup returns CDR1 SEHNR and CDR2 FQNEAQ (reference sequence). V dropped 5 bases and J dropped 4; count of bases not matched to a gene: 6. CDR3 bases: TGTGCCAGCAGCCCTAGCGGGGCATTTTACAATGAGCAGTTCTTC. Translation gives CASSPSGAFYNEQFF. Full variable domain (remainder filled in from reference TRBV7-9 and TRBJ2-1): DTGVSQNPRHKITKRGQNVTFRCDPISEHNRLYWYRQTLGQGPEFLTYFQNEAQLEKSRLLSDRFSAERPKGSFSTLEIQRTEQGDSAMYLCASSPSGAFYNEQFFGPGTRLTVL.

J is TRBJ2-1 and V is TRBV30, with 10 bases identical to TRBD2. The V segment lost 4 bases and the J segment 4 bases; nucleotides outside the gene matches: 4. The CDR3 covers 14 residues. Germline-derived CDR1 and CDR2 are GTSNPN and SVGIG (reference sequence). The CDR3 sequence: CAWTGTSVYNEQFF. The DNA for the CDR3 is TGTGCCTGGACCGGGACTAGCGTATACAATGAGCAGTTCTTC.

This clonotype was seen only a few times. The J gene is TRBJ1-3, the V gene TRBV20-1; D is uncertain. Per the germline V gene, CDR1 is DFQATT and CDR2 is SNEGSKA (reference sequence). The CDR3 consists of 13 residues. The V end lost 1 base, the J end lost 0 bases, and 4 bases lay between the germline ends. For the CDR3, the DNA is TGCAGTGCTAGAGTCCACTCTGGAAACACCATATATTTT. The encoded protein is CSARVHSGNTIYF.

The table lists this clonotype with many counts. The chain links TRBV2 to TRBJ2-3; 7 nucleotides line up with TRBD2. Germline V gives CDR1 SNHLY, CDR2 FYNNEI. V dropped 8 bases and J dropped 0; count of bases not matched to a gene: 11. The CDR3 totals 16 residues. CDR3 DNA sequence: TGTGCCAGCGGGGGGGGACGACGTATTAGCACAGATACGCAGTATTTT. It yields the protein CASGGGRRISTDTQYF.

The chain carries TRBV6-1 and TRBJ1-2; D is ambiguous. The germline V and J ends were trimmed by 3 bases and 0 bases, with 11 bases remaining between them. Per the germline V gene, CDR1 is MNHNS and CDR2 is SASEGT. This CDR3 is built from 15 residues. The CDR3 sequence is CASSEGRTPNYGYTF. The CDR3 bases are TGTGCCAGCAGTGAGGGCCGAACCCCTAACTATGGCTACACCTTC.

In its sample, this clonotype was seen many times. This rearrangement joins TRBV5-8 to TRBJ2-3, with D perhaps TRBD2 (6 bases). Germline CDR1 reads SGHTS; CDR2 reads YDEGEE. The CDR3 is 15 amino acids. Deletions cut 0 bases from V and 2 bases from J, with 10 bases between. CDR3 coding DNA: TGTGCCAGCAGCTTGGGGCGGGGCGACACAGATACGCAGTATTTT. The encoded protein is CASSLGRGDTDTQYF.

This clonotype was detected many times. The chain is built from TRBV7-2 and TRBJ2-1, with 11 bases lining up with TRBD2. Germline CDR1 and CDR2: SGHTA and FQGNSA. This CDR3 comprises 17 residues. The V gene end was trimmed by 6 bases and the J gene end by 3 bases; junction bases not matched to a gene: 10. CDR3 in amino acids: CASSSPAGTSGYNEQFF. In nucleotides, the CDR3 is TGTGCCAGCAGTTCCCCGGCCGGGACTAGCGGCTACAATGAGCAGTTCTTC.

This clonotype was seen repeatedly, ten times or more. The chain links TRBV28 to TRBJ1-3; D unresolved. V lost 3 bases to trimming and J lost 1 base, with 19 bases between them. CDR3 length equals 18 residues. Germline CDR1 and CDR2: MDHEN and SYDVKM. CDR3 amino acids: CASSLVPVVGLSGNTIYF. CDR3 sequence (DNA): TGTGCCAGCAGTTTGGTCCCCGTAGTAGGGCTTTCTGGAAACACCATATATTTT.

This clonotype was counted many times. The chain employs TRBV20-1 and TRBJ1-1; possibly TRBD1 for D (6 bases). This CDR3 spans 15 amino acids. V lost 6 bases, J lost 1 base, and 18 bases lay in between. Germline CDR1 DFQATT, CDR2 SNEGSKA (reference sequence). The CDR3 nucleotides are TGCAGTGCCAGGAGGCAGGGGCCTGGGAACACTGAAGCTTTCTTT. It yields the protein CSARRQGPGNTEAFF.

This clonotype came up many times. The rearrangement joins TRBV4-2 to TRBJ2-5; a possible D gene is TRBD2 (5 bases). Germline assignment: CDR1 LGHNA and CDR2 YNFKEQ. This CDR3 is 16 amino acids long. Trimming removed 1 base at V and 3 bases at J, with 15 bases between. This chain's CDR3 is CASSQVSGSAKETQYF. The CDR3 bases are TGTGCCAGCAGCCAAGTGTCGGGATCCGCAAAAGAGACCCAGTACTTC.

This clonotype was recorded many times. CDR3 nucleotide sequence: TGTGCCATCAGTCAGCCGGCCATGAACACTGAAGCTTTCTTT. This sequence encodes CAISQPAMNTEAFF. The V gene is TRBV10-3, the J gene TRBJ1-1; D is uncertain. This CDR3 region has 14 residues. Per germline, CDR1 ENHRY and CDR2 SYGVKD. V was clipped by 5 bases and J by 0 bases, with 10 bases between them.

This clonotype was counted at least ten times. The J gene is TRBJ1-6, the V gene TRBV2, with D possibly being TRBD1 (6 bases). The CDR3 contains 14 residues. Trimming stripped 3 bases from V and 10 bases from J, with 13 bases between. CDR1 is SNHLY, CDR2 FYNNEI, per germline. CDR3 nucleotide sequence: TGTGCCAGCAGTGATATACAGGGAGGATCACCCCTCCACTTT. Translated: CASSDIQGGSPLHF.

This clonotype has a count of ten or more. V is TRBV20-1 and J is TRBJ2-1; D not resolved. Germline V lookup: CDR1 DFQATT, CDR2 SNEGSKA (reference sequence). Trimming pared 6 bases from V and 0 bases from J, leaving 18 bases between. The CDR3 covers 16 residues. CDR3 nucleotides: TGCAGTGCCTCCGCGGCGGTAGCTAGCTCCTACAATGAGCAGTTCTTC. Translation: CSASAAVASSYNEQFF.